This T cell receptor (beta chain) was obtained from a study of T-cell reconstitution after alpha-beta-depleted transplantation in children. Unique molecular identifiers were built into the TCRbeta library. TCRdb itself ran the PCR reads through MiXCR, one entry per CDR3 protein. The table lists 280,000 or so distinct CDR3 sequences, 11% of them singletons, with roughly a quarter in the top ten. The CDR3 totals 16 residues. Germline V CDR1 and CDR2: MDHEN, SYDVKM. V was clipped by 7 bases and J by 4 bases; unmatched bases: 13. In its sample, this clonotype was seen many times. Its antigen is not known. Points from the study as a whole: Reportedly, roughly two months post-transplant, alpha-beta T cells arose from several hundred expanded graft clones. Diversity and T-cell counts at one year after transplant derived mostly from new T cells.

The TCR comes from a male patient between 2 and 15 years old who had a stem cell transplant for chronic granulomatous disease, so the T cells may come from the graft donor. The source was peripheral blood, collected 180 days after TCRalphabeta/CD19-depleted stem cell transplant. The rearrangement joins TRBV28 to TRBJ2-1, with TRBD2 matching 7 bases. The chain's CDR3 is CASTHRGRAVYNEQFF. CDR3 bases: TGTGCCAGCACCCACCGAGGGAGGGCCGTTTACAATGAGCAGTTCTTC. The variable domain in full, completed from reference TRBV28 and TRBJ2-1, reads DVKVTQSSRYLVKRTGEKVFLECVQDMDHENMFWYRQDPGLGLRLIYFSYDVKMKEKGDIPEGYSVSREKKERFSLILESASTNQTSMYLCASTHRGRAVYNEQFFGPGTRLTVL.